These T cell receptor beta chains were read from a single sample in a study of graft-versus-host responses after intestinal transplantation. Only in-frame clones appear in the TCRdb table, and some are missing; sequencing was by immunoSEQ multiplex PCR. This sample yields 8,000 to 8,500 clones, of which over 90% are seen a single time; about 2.1% belongs to the top ten. The source material was PBMCs, sampled 11 days after intestinal transplantation. The source of these receptors is a human patient who received an intestinal transplant, so some T cells may come from the graft donor. CDR3s include the opening cysteine and the closing phenylalanine or tryptophan. Fields, in order: D gene, J gene, V gene, CDR3 length, CDR3 protein, CDR3 DNA. The D gene is left open where the match is weak.

TRBD2 TRBJ2-1 TRBV4-2 16 CASSSSGGSSYNEQFF TGTGCCAGCAGCTCCTCGGGAGGGAGCTCCTACAATGAGCAGTTCTTC
TRBD1 TRBJ1-6 TRBV19 12 CATSGQGSPLHF TGTGCCACCTCTGGACAGGGCTCACCCCTCCACTTT
NA TRBJ2-5 TRBV7-6 13 CASSYTGQETQYF TGTGCCAGCAGCTATACAGGGCAAGAGACCCAGTACTTC
NA TRBJ1-6 TRBV7-9 18 CASSASSLFHSYNSPLHF TGTGCCAGCAGCGCCTCCTCTCTATTCCACTCTTATAATTCACCCCTCCACTTT
TRBD1 TRBJ1-2 TRBV4-1 15 CASSQVGTGHYGYTF TGCGCCAGCAGCCAAGTGGGGACAGGCCACTATGGCTACACCTTC
NA TRBJ2-1 TRBV11-2 12 CASSSPSAEQFF TGTGCCAGCAGCTCACCTAGCGCCGAGCAGTTCTTC
TRBD1 TRBJ2-2 TRBV7-9 15 CASSFTGGNTGELFF TGTGCCAGCAGCTTCACAGGGGGCAACACCGGGGAGCTGTTTTTT
TRBD1 TRBJ1-5 TRBV19 14 CASSPYRGDQPQHF TGTGCCAGTAGCCCTTACAGGGGTGATCAGCCCCAGCATTTT
NA TRBJ1-3 TRBV28 16 CASRRSLISSGNTIYF TGTGCCAGCAGACGATCCTTAATTAGCTCTGGAAACACCATATATTTT
NA TRBJ2-7 TRBV27 14 CASSSRVYSYEQYF TGTGCCAGCAGTTCTCGGGTCTATTCCTACGAGCAGTACTTC